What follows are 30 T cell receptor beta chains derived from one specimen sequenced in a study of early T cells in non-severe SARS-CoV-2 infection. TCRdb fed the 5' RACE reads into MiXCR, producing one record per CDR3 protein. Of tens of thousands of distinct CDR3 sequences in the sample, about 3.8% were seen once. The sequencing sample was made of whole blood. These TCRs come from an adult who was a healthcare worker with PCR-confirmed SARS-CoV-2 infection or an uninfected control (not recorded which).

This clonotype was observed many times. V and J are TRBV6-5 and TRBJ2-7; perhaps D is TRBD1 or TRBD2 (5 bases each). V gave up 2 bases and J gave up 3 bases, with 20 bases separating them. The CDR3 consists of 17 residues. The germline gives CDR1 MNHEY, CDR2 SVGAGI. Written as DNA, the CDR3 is TGTGCCAGCAGTTACGATCCTTCAGGGAAGGGACGCTACGAGCAGTACTTC. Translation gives CASSYDPSGKGRYEQYF.

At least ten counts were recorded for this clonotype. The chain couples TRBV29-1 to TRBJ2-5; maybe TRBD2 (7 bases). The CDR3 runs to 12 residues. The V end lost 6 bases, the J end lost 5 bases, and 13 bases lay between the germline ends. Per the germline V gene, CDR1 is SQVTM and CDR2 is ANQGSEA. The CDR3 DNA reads TGCAGCGTAGGAGGGGGGGTGGAGACCCAGTACTTC. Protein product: CSVGGGVETQYF. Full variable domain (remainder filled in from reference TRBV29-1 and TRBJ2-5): SAVISQKPSRDICQRGTSLTIQCQVDSQVTMMFWYRQQPGQSLTLIATANQGSEATYESGFVIDKFPISRPNLTFSTLTVSNMSPEDSSIYLCSVGGGVETQYFGPGTRLLVL.

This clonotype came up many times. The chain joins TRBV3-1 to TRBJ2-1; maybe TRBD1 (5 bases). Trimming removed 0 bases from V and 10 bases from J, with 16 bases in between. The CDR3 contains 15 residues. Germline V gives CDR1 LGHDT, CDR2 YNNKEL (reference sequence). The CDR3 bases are TGTGCCAGCAGCCAAGATCAGGGTTCACTATTAGAGCAGTTCTTC. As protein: CASSQDQGSLLEQFF.

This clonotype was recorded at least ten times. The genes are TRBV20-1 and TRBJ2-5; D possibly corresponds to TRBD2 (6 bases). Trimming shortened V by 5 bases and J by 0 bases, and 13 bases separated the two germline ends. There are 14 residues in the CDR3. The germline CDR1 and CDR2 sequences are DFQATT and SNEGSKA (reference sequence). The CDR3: CSACRLGDQETQYF. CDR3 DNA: TGCAGTGCTTGCCGACTAGGGGACCAAGAGACCCAGTACTTC.

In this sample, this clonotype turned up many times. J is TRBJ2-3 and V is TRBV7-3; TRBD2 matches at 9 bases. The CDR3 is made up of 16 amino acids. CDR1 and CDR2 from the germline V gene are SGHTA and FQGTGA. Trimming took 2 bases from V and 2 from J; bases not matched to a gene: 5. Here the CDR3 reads CASSLALAGATDTQYF. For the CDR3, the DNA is TGTGCCAGCAGCTTAGCCTTAGCGGGAGCCACAGATACGCAGTATTTT.

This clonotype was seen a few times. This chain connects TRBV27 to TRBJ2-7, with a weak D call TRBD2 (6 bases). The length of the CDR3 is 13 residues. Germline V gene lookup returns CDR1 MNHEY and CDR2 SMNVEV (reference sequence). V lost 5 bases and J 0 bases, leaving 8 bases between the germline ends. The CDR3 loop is CASSRESSYEQYF. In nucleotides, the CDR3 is TGTGCCAGCAGTCGGGAGAGCTCCTACGAGCAGTACTTC.

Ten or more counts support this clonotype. CDR3 DNA: TGTGCCAGCAGCGGACAGCCTAACTATGGCTACACCTTC. Residues: CASSGQPNYGYTF. The rearrangement uses TRBV5-5 and TRBJ1-2; D might be TRBD1 (6 bases). This CDR3 has 13 amino acids. Germline-derived CDR1 and CDR2 are SGHKS and YYEKEE (reference sequence). Trimming shortened V by 4 bases and J by 0 bases, and 7 bases separated the two germline ends. Drawing the rest from reference TRBV5-5 and TRBJ1-2, the complete variable domain is DAGVTQSPTHLIKTRGQQVTLRCSPISGHKSVSWYQQVLGQGPQFIFQYYEKEERGRGNFPDRFSARQFPNYSSELNVNALLLGDSALYLCASSGQPNYGYTFGSGTRLTVV.

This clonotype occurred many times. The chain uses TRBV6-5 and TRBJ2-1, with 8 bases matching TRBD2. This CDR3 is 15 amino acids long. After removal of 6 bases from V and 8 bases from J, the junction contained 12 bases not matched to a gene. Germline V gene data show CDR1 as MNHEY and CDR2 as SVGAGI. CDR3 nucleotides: TGTGCCAGCAGCTTTGAACTAGCGGTACGCGATGAGCAGTTCTTC. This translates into CASSFELAVRDEQFF.

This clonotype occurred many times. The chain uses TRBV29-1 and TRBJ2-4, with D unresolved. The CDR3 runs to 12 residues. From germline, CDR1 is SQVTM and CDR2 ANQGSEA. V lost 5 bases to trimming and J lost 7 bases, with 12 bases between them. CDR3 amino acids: CSVSHSPNIQYF. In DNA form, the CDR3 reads TGCAGCGTTTCTCACAGTCCCAACATTCAGTACTTC.

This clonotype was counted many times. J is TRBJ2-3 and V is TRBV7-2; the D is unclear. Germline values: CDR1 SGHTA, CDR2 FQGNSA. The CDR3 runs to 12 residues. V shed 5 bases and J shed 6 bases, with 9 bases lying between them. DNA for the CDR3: TGTGCCAGCAGCCTAACGATCGATACGCAGTATTTT. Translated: CASSLTIDTQYF. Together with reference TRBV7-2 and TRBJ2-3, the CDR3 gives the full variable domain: GAGVSQSPSNKVTEKGKDVELRCDPISGHTALYWYRQSLGQGLEFLIYFQGNSAPDKSGLPSDRFSAERTGGSVSTLTIQRTQQEDSAVYLCASSLTIDTQYFGPGTRLTVL.

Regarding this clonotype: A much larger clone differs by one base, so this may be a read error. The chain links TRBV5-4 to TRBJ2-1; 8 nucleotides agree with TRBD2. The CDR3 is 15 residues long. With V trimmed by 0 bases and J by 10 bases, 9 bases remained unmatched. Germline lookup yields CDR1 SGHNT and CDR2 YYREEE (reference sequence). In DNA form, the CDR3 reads TGTGCCAGCAGCTTGGTCGGAAGCGGGAGCTGGGAGCAGTTCTTC. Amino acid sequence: CASSLVGSGSWEQFF.

The CDR3 spells CAIRDRDYNEQYF. DNA for the CDR3: TGTGCCATCAGAGACAGGGATTACAACGAGCAGTACTTC. The gene calls are TRBV10-3 and TRBJ2-7; 7 bases match TRBD1. With V trimmed by 6 bases and J by 5 bases, 7 bases remained unmatched. This CDR3 comprises 13 residues. Germline CDR1 reads ENHRY; CDR2 reads SYGVKD.

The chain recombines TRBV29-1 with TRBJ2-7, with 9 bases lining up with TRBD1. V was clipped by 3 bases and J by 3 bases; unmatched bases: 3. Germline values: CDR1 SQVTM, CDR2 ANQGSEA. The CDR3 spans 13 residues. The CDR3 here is CSVDPGQGYEQYF. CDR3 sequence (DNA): TGCAGCGTTGATCCGGGACAGGGCTACGAGCAGTACTTC.

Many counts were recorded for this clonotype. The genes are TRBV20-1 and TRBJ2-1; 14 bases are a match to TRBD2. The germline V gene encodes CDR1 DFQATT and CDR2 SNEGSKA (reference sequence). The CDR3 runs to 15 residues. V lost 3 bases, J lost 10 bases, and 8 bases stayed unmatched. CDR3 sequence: CSASQTSGRAPEQFF. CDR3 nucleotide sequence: TGCAGTGCTAGCCAGACTAGCGGGAGGGCCCCCGAGCAGTTCTTC.

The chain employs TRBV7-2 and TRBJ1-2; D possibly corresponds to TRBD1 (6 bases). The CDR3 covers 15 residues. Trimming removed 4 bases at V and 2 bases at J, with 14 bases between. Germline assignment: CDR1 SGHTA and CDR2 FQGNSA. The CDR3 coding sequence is TGTGCCAGCAGCTCTCCACCCCAGGGGAACTATGGCTACACCTTC. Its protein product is CASSSPPQGNYGYTF.

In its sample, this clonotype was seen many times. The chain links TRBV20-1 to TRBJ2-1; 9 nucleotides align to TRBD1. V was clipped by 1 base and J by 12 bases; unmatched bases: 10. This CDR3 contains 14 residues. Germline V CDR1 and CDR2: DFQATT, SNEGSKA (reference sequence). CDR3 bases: TGCAGTGCTAGAGTGGACAGGGACAGGGTATTGCAGTTCTTC. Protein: CSARVDRDRVLQFF.

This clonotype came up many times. The CDR3 nucleotides read TGTGCCAGCAGCCAAGCACAGGGATACGAGCAGTTCTTC. Encoded protein: CASSQAQGYEQFF. J is TRBJ2-1 and V is TRBV3-1; weak D call: TRBD1 (6 bases). The V end was cut by 1 base, the J end by 10 bases, with 11 bases between. CDR1 LGHDT and CDR2 YNNKEL come from the germline V gene (reference sequence). This CDR3 has 13 amino acids.

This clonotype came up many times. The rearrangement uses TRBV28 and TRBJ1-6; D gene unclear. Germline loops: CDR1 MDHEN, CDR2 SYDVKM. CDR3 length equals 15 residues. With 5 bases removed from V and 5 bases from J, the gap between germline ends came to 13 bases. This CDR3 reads CASSPAQGHNSPLHF. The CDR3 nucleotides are TGTGCCAGCAGTCCCGCACAAGGCCATAATTCACCCCTCCACTTT.

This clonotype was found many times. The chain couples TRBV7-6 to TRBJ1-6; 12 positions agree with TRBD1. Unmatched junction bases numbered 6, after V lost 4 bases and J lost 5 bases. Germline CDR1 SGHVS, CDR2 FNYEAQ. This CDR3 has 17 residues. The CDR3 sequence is CASSSLGQGANNSPLHF. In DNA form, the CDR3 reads TGTGCCAGCAGCTCCCTGGGACAGGGGGCGAATAATTCACCCCTCCACTTT. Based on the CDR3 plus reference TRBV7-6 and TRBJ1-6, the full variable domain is GAGVSQSPRYKVTKRGQDVALRCDPISGHVSLYWYRQALGQGPEFLTYFNYEAQQDKSGLPNDRFSAERPEGSISTLTIQRTEQRDSAMYRCASSSLGQGANNSPLHFGNGTRLTVT.

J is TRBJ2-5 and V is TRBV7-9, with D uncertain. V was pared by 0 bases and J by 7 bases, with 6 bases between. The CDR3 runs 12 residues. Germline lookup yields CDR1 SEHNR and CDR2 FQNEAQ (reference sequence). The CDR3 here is CASSLALGTQYF. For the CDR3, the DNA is TGTGCCAGCAGCTTAGCCCTCGGGACCCAGTACTTC.

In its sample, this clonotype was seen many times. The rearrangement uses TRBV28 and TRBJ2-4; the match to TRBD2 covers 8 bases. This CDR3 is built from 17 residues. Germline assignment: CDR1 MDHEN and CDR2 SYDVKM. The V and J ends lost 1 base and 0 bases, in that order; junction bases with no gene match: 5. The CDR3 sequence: CASSLFGGDLAKNIQYF. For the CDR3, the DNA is TGTGCCAGCAGTTTATTCGGGGGGGACCTAGCCAAAAACATTCAGTACTTC.

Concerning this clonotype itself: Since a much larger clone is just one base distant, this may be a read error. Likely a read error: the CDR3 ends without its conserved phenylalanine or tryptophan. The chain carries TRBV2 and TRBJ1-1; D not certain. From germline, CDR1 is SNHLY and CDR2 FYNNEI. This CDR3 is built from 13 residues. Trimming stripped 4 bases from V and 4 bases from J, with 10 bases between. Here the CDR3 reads CASSGLEGTEAFL. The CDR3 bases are TGTGCCAGCAGTGGGTTGGAGGGCACTGAAGCTTTCCTT.

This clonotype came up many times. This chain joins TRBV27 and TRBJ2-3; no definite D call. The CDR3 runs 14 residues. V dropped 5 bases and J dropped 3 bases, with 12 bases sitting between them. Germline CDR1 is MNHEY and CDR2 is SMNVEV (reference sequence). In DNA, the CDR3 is TGTGCCAGCAGTGTAGACATGAAAACAGATACGCAGTATTTT. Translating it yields CASSVDMKTDTQYF.

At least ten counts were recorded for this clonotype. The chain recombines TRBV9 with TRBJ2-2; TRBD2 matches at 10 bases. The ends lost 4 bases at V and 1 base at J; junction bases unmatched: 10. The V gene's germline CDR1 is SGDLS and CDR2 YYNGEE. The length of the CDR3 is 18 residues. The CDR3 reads CASSPGLANFGNTGELFF. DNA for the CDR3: TGTGCCAGCAGCCCGGGACTAGCGAATTTCGGGAACACCGGGGAGCTGTTTTTT.

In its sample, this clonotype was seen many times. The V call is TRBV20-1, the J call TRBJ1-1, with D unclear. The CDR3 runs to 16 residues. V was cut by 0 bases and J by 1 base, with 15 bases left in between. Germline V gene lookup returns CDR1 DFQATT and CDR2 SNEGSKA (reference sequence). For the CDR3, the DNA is TGCAGTGCTAGAGATTTCCAGAGGGCAGAGAACACTGAAGCTTTCTTT. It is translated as CSARDFQRAENTEAFF.

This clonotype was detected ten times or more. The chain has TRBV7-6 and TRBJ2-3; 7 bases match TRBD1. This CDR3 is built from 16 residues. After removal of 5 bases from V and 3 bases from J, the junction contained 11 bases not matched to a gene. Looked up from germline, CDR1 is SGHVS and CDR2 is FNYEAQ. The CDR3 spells CASSPRVRQGTDTQYF. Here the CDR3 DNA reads TGTGCCAGCAGCCCTCGAGTGAGACAGGGAACAGATACGCAGTATTTT.

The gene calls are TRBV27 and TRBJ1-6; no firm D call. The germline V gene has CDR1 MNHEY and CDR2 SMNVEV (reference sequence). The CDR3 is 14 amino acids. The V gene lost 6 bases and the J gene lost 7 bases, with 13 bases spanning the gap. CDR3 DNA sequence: TGTGCCAGCAGCCTGGTCGCAGAGAATTCACCCCTCCACTTT. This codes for CASSLVAENSPLHF.

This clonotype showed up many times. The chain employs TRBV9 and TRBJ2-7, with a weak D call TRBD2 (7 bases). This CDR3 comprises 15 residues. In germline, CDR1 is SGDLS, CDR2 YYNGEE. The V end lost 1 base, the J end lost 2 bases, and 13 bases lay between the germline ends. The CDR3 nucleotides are TGTGCCAGCAGCGTAAGCACAGGGACTACCTACGAGCAGTACTTC. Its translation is CASSVSTGTTYEQYF. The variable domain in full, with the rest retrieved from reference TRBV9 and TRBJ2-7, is DSGVTQTPKHLITATGQRVTLRCSPRSGDLSVYWYQQSLDQGLQFLIQYYNGEERAKGNILERFSAQQFPDLHSELNLSSLELGDSALYFCASSVSTGTTYEQYFGPGTRLTVT.

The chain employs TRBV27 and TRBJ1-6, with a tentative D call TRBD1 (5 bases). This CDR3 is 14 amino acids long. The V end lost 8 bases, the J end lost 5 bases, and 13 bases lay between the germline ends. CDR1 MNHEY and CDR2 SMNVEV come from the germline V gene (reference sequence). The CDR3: CASGSTADNSPLHF. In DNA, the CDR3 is TGTGCCAGCGGATCGACAGCAGATAATTCACCCCTCCACTTT.

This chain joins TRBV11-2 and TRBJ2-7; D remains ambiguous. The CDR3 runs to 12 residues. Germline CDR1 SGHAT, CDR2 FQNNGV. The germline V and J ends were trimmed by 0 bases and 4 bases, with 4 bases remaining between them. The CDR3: CASSLDVYEQYF. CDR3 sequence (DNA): TGTGCCAGCAGCTTAGATGTGTACGAGCAGTACTTC.